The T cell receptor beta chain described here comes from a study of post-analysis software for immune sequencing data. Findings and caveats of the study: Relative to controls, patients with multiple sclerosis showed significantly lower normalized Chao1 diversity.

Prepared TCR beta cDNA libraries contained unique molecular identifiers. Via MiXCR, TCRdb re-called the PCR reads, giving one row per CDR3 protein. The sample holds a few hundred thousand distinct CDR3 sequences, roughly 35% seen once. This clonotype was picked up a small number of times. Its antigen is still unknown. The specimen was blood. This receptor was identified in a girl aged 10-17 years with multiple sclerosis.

The CDR3 sequence: CAISPPGGGNTF. The CDR3 DNA reads TGTGCCATCAGTCCCCCAGGAGGAGGAAACACCTTC. The V call is TRBV10-3, the J call TRBJ1-2, with D unclear. The CDR3 covers 12 residues. Trimming shortened V by 5 bases and J by 12 bases, and 16 bases separated the two germline ends. Germline V gene data show CDR1 as ENHRY and CDR2 as SYGVKD.